This entry describes one T cell receptor beta chain. This clonotype was counted at least ten times. It has no known antigen specificity. No much larger clone exists at a distance of one base, and base qualities are not known. Receptor libraries were prepared by PCR. The listed sequencing device is Illumina HiSeq 2500. Molecular barcoding was employed in the preparation of TCR libraries, with unique molecular identifiers being used to normalize TCRbeta repertoire quantification. TCRdb's own reprocessing of the public reads used fastp at Q25 and MiXCR and kept productive beta chains. Each CDR3 protein appears once, grouped with its most common genes and DNA. This sample gives 200,000 to 300,000 distinct CDR3 sequences in total; just under 8.5% of them show up just once. Roughly 5.8% of the sample belongs to the ten largest clones. Trimming removed 0 bases from V and 6 bases from J, leaving 12 bases between the germline ends. Including the terminal cysteine and phenylalanine, the CDR3 comprises 15 residues. Only the CDR3 DNA is retained, 45 bases long and in frame from the first base. The germline V gene sets CDR1 to SGHDT and CDR2 to YYEEEE.

This entry belongs to a study of T-cell reconstitution after alpha-beta-depleted transplantation in children (dated by TCRdb to the mid-2010s). With respect to the entire study: Using TCR repertoire profiling, the study quantitatively followed how T-cell immune reconstitution unfolded in children after TCRalphabeta/CD19-depleted allogeneic hematopoietic cell transplantation. The study at large found these results: In some patients, the high TCRbeta diversity seen at day 60 was put down to recipient T cells and intrathymic progenitors that had survived conditioning. Hyperexpanded clone frequencies declined over subsequent months; after one year, T-cell counts and TCRbeta diversity were mostly attributed to newly produced T cells. About two months after transplant, the apparently early recovery of alphabetaT-cell counts reportedly depended on just several hundred clones that had expanded rapidly and came from non-depleted graft cells.

The sample's treatment or condition label is to be understood as: allogeneic hematopoietic cell transplantation with graft depleted of TCRalphabeta T cells and CD19 B cells. Transplant recipients were children who received TCRalphabeta/CD19-depleted allogeneic hematopoietic cell grafts. The TCR comes from a male patient aged 10 to 17 who had a stem cell transplant for acute lymphoblastic leukemia, so the T cells may come from the graft donor. The V and J genes are TRBV5-6 and TRBJ2-2; the D segment may tentatively be TRBD1 or TRBD2, each giving 5 matched bases. The sample here was PBMCs, mostly from graft donor cells, taken 180 days after TCRalphabeta/CD19-depleted stem cell transplant. This receptor carries the CDR3 CASSLGWQGAGELFF. The sequenced DNA: TGTGCCAGCAGCTTGGGCTGGCAGGGAGCCGGGGAGCTGTTTTTT.